The source of this T cell receptor beta chain is a study of blood T cells in healthy people across ages. Study-wide findings and caveats: Older age coincided with a roughly linear decline in TCR beta diversity per million T cells.

For this clonotype: Its antigen remains unidentified.

Together with a sample-barcoded 5' primer, a J-beta primer mix was included in a second PCR lasting about 6 to 12 cycles. Each CDR3 protein gets one entry after TCRdb re-called the 5' RACE reads with MiXCR. The sample has more than 550,000 distinct CDR3 sequences, approximately 22% seen once; the top ten hold roughly a fifth. The CDR3 length is 13 residues. Trimming pared 5 bases from V and 8 bases from J, leaving 10 bases between. Germline assignment: CDR1 SNHLY and CDR2 FYNNEI. The chain employs TRBV2 and TRBJ1-6; a possible D gene is TRBD1 (6 bases). The receptor's source is a man between 65 and 85 years old in good health. Sequences were obtained from blood. The CDR3 DNA sequence: TGTGCCAGCAGTCTTCCAGGGGATTCACCCCTCCACTTT. Translation: CASSLPGDSPLHF.